These 19 T cell receptor beta chains came from one sample sequenced in a study of Graves' ophthalmopathy and Graves' hyperthyroidism. For repertoire sequencing, the TCR beta CDR3 regions were amplified from RNA transcripts. RT-PCR with HTBI primers came first, then second-round multiplex PCR. TCRdb reprocessed the multiplex PCR reads with MiXCR, giving one entry per CDR3 protein. The table lists about 420,000 distinct CDR3 sequences, around 20% of them singletons, with more than 2.5% in the top ten. The source material was peripheral blood. These receptors were obtained from a woman under 30 with stable Graves' hyperthyroidism.

This CDR3 is CASSLNLMNTGELFF. Written as DNA, the CDR3 is TGTGCCAGCAGTTTGAACCTTATGAACACCGGGGAGCTGTTTTTT. V and J are TRBV27 and TRBJ2-2, with D unresolved. The CDR3 totals 15 residues. With 3 bases removed from V and 1 base from J, the gap between germline ends came to 9 bases. Germline CDR1 MNHEY, CDR2 SMNVEV (reference sequence).

In this sample, this clonotype turned up many times. The gene calls are TRBV12-5 and TRBJ2-5; 8 bases agree with TRBD2. CDR1 and CDR2 from the germline V gene are LGHNT and FRNRAP. CDR3 length: 16 amino acids. The trim removed 4 bases at V and 4 bases at J, leaving 11 bases unmatched. The CDR3, as DNA: TGTGCTAGTGGTTCCTCCGTGAGCGGGGGATCAGAGACCCAGTACTTC. Amino acid sequence: CASGSSVSGGSETQYF. The variable domain in full, with the rest retrieved from reference TRBV12-5 and TRBJ2-5, is DARVTQTPRHKVTEMGQEVTMRCQPILGHNTVFWYRQTMMQGLELLAYFRNRAPLDDSGMPKDRFSAEMPDATLATLKIQPSEPRDSAVYFCASGSSVSGGSETQYFGPGTRLLVL.

This clonotype has a handful of counts. V is TRBV12-3 or TRBV12-4 and J is TRBJ1-2; 9 positions match TRBD1. Losses at the gene ends were 4 bases for V and 7 bases for J; bases not matched to a gene: 10. The CDR3 length is 15 residues. The chain's CDR3 is CASSSPGTGFGGYTF. The CDR3 region has the DNA TGTGCCAGCAGTTCCCCCGGGACAGGGTTTGGTGGCTACACCTTC.

This chain connects TRBV28 to TRBJ2-5, with D tentatively TRBD2 (5 bases). The CDR3 consists of 13 residues. Trimming took 1 base from V and 5 from J, leaving 8 bases between them. The V gene's germline CDR1 is MDHEN and CDR2 SYDVKM. This CDR3 is CASSLYSGETQYF. The CDR3 DNA reads TGTGCCAGCAGTTTATATTCGGGGGAGACCCAGTACTTC.

Ten or more counts support this clonotype. The chain combines TRBV30 with TRBJ1-2, with TRBD1 identical over 7 bases. The CDR3 consists of 13 residues. CDR1 and CDR2 from the germline V gene are GTSNPN and SVGIG (reference sequence). With V trimmed by 2 bases and J by 10 bases, 10 bases remained unmatched. The CDR3 reads CAWSLLQDRDYTF. As DNA, the CDR3 is TGTGCCTGGAGTCTACTACAAGACAGGGACTACACCTTC.

This clonotype was picked up many times. The V call is TRBV12-3 or TRBV12-4, the J call TRBJ2-4, with D hard to call. CDR3 length equals 11 residues. Trimming cost V 3 bases and J 10 bases, with 7 bases left between them. The CDR3: CASSFDLIQYF. DNA of the CDR3: TGTGCCAGCAGTTTTGATCTTATTCAGTACTTC.

Note on this clonotype: Since a much larger clone is just one base distant, this may be a read error. V and J are TRBV2 and TRBJ2-4; D is perhaps TRBD1 (5 bases). The CDR3 spans 15 residues. Germline CDR1 and CDR2: SNHLY and FYNNEI. Trimming cost V 3 bases and J 0 bases, with 9 bases left between them. The CDR3 spells CASSDRVLAKNIQYF. The DNA for the CDR3 is TGTGCCAGCAGTGACAGGGTACTAGCCAAAAACATTCAGTACTTC. The entire variable domain, with the rest obtained from reference TRBV2 and TRBJ2-4, is as follows: EPEVTQTPSHQVTQMGQEVILRCVPISNHLYFYWYRQILGQKVEFLVSFYNNEISEKSEIFDDQFSVERPDGSNFTLKIRSTKLEDSAMYFCASSDRVLAKNIQYFGAGTRLSVL.

In its sample, this clonotype was seen a few times. This chain connects TRBV27 to TRBJ1-5, with no clear D. V lost 6 bases to trimming and J lost 5 bases, with 8 bases between them. Looked up from germline, CDR1 is MNHEY and CDR2 is SMNVEV (reference sequence). The CDR3 sequence is 12 residues long. The CDR3 loop is CASRKGDQPQHF. Written as DNA, the CDR3 is TGTGCCAGCAGGAAAGGCGATCAGCCCCAGCATTTT.

This rearrangement joins TRBV2 to TRBJ2-5; D unresolved. Trimming shortened V by 0 bases and J by 5 bases, and 10 bases separated the two germline ends. CDR1 and CDR2 (germline): SNHLY, FYNNEI. The CDR3 is made up of 14 amino acids. CDR3 loop: CASSEAPGFETQYF. The CDR3 nucleotides are TGTGCCAGCAGTGAAGCGCCTGGGTTTGAGACCCAGTACTTC.

The chain links TRBV28 to TRBJ1-1, with 10 bases that match TRBD1. The germline CDR1 and CDR2 sequences are MDHEN and SYDVKM. CDR3 length: 15 residues. J lost 3 bases, V lost 6 bases, and 7 bases had no gene match. CDR3 nucleotides: TGTGCCAGCAGATGGACAGGGGGGTGGGACACTGAAGCTTTCTTT. Translating gives CASRWTGGWDTEAFF.

Ten or more counts support this clonotype. V gene TRBV20-1 combines with J gene TRBJ2-7; D call uncertain. V gave up 6 bases and J gave up 0 bases, with 18 bases separating them. Germline assignment: CDR1 DFQATT and CDR2 SNEGSKA (reference sequence). This CDR3 has 15 residues. In nucleotides, the CDR3 is TGCAGTGCGTATCTGGACCCCCGGAGCTCCTACGAGCAGTACTTC. Translated: CSAYLDPRSSYEQYF.

In this sample, this clonotype turned up many times. The rearrangement uses TRBV6-5 and TRBJ1-5, with D possibly being TRBD1 (6 bases). CDR3 size: 14 residues. V lost 8 bases to trimming and J lost 2 bases, with 13 bases between them. Germline V gene data show CDR1 as MNHEY and CDR2 as SVGAGI. DNA for the CDR3: TGTGCCAGCGCAACCGGGACACGCAATCAGCCCCAGCATTTT. Protein sequence: CASATGTRNQPQHF.

This clonotype appeared many times. The chain uses TRBV4-1 and TRBJ2-7; no reliable D call. Germline V lookup: CDR1 MGHRA, CDR2 YSYEKL. The CDR3 loop spans 12 amino acids. V was trimmed by 0 bases and J by 5 bases, leaving 5 bases between them. This CDR3 is CASSQEGHEQYF. CDR3 sequence (DNA): TGCGCCAGCAGCCAAGAAGGTCACGAGCAGTACTTC.

This clonotype was observed at least ten times. The chain uses TRBV7-8 and TRBJ1-1; no definite D call. V lost 0 bases to trimming and J lost 4 bases, with 18 bases between them. This CDR3 is 17 amino acids long. Looked up from germline, CDR1 is SGHVS and CDR2 is FQNEAQ. The CDR3 DNA reads TGTGCCAGCAGCTTAGCGCGGCAGGTGGATTTGGGCACTGAAGCTTTCTTT. It yields the protein CASSLARQVDLGTEAFF.

This clonotype was seen only once. The chain is built from TRBV6-1 and TRBJ1-1; D possibly corresponds to TRBD1 (6 bases). V lost 1 base to trimming and J lost 5 bases, with 11 bases between them. CDR3 length equals 14 residues. Germline-derived CDR1 and CDR2 are MNHNS and SASEGT. The CDR3 DNA follows: TGTGCCAGCAGTGAAGACAGGGTGAGGACTGAAGCTTTCTTT. Translating gives CASSEDRVRTEAFF.

This clonotype came up many times. The chain recombines TRBV7-2 with TRBJ2-7, with TRBD1 as a possible D gene (5 bases). The CDR3 length is 14 residues. Trimming left V 2 bases short and J 6 bases short, with 14 bases between. Per the germline V gene, CDR1 is SGHTA and CDR2 is FQGNSA. CDR3 amino acids: CASSLYRSSVEQYF. The CDR3 DNA follows: TGTGCCAGCAGCTTATACAGGTCTAGTGTCGAGCAGTACTTC.

This clonotype showed up many times. The chain joins TRBV6-1 to TRBJ2-7; 9 bases map to TRBD1. Trimming removed 6 bases from V and 2 bases from J; junction bases left unmatched: 5. Germline lookup yields CDR1 MNHNS and CDR2 SASEGT. CDR3 size: 14 residues. The chain's CDR3 is CASSVGTGTYEQYF. CDR3 nucleotide sequence: TGTGCCAGCAGCGTCGGGACAGGGACCTACGAGCAGTACTTC.

This clonotype was observed many times. This chain uses TRBV6-2 or TRBV6-3 with TRBJ2-7; D may correspond to TRBD1 or TRBD2 (5 bases each). The CDR3 is 15 amino acids. Germline CDR1 MNHEY, CDR2 SVGEGT. The V gene lost 0 bases and the J gene lost 3 bases, with 12 bases spanning the gap. The CDR3 region is CASSYSGRTHYEQYF. In nucleotides, the CDR3 is TGTGCCAGCAGTTACTCGGGACGCACTCACTACGAGCAGTACTTC.

In this sample, this clonotype turned up many times. The V call is TRBV6-5, the J call TRBJ1-5; D is unclear. Germline CDR1 and CDR2: MNHEY and SVGAGI. The CDR3 is 16 residues long. V lost 4 bases and J lost 4, with 17 bases in between. CDR3 bases: TGTGCCAGCAGTTCGCCCTGGACCCAGGTGAATCAGCCCCAGCATTTT. Its protein is CASSSPWTQVNQPQHF.